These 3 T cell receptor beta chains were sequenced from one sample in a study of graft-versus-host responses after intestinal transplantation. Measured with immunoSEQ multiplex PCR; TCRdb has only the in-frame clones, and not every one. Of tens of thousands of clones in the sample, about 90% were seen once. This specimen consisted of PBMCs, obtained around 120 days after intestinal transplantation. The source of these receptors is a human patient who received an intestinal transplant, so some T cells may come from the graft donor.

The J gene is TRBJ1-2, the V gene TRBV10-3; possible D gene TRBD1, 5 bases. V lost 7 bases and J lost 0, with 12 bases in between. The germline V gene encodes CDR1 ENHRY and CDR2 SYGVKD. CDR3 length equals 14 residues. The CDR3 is CAITEDRSNYGYTF. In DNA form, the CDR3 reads TGTGCCATCACGGAAGACAGATCTAACTATGGCTACACCTTC.

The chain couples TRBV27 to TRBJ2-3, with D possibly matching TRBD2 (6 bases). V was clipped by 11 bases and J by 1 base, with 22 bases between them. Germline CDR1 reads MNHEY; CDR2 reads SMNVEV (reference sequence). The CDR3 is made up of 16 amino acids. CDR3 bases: TGTGCCTCCAGCGGGCTGTCTTCTTTGGGCACAGATACGCAGTATTTT. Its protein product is CASSGLSSLGTDTQYF.

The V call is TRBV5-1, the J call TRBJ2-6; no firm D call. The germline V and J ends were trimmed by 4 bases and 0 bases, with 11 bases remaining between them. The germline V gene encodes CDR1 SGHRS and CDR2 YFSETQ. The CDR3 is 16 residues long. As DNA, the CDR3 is TGCGCCAGCAGCACGGACGGGCACTCTGGGGCCAACGTCCTGACTTTC. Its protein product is CASSTDGHSGANVLTF.